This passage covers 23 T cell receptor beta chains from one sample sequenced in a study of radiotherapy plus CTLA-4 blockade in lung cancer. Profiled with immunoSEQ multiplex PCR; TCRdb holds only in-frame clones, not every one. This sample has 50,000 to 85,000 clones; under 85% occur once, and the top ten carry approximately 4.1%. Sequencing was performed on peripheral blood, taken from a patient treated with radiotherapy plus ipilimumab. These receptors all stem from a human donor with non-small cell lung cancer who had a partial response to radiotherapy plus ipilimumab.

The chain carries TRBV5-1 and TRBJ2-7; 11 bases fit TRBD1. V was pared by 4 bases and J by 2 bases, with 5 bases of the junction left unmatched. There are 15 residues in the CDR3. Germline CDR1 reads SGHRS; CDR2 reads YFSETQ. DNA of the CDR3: TGCGCCAGCAGCATTGGGACAGGGGGTACCTACGAGCAGTACTTC. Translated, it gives CASSIGTGGTYEQYF.

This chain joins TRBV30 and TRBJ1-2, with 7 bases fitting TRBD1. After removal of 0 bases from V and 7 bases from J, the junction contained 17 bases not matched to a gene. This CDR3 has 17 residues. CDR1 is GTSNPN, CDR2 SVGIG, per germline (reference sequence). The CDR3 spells CAWSVLGLTGSGAGYTF. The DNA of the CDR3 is TGTGCCTGGAGTGTACTCGGGTTGACAGGGTCCGGGGCTGGCTACACCTTC. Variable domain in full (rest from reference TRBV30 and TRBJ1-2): SQTIHQWPATLVQPVGSPLSLECTVEGTSNPNLYWYRQAAGRGLQLLFYSVGIGQISSEVPQNLSASRPQDRQFILSSKKLLLSDSGFYLCAWSVLGLTGSGAGYTFGSGTRLTVV.

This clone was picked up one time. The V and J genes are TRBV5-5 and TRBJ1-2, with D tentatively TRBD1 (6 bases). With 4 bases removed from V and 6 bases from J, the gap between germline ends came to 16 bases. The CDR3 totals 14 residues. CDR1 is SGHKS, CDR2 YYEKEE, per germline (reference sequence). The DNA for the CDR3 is TGTGCCAGCAGCCGGGGGGCGGGGGTACATGGCTACACCTTC. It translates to CASSRGAGVHGYTF.

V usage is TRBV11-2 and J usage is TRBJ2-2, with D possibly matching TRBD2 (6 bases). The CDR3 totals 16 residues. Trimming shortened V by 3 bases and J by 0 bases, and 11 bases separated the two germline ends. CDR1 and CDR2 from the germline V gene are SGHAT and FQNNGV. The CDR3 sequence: CASSLFSGSNTGELFF. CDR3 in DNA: TGTGCCAGCAGCTTGTTTAGCGGATCGAACACCGGGGAGCTGTTTTTT.

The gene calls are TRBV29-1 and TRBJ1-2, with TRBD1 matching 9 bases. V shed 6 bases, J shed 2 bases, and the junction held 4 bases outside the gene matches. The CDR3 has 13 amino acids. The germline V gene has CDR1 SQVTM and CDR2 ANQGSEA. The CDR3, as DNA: TGCAGCGTGGACAGGGGAGGAAACTATGGCTACACCTTC. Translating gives CSVDRGGNYGYTF.

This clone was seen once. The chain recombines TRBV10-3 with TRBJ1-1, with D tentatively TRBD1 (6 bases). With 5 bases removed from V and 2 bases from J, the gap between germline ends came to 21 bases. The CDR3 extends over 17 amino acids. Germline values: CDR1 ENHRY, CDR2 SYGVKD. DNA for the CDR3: TGTGCCATCAGTCCGAGGGACACAAGTTGGGCAAACACTGAAGCTTTCTTT. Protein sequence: CAISPRDTSWANTEAFF.

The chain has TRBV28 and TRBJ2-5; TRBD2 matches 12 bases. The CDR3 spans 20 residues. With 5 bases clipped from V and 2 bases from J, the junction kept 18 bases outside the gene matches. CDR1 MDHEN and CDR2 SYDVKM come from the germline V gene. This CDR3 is CASSPTDLGLAGGIQETQYF. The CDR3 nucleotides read TGTGCCAGCAGTCCGACCGACTTGGGACTAGCGGGCGGTATTCAAGAGACCCAGTACTTC.

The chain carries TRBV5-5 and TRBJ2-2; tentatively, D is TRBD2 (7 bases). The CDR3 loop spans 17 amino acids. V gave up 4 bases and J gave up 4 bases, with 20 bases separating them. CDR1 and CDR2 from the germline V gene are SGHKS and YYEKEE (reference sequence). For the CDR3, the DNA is TGTGCCAGCAGCCCGGGGGGCCTTCGTATGGCCACCGGGGAGCTGTTTTTT. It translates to CASSPGGLRMATGELFF.

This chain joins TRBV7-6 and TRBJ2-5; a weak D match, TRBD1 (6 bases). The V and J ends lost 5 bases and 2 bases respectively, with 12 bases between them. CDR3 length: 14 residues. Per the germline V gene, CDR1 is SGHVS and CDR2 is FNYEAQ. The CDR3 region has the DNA TGTGCCAGCAGCCGGACAGTCTCGCAAGAGACCCAGTACTTC. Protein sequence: CASSRTVSQETQYF.

CDR3 coding DNA: TGTGCCAGCACTCCCCGGGACAGGGGAACCTACGAGCAGTACTTC. This translates into CASTPRDRGTYEQYF. The chain combines TRBV6-5 with TRBJ2-7; TRBD1 aligns across 10 bases. The CDR3 contains 15 residues. CDR1 and CDR2 (germline): MNHEY, SVGAGI. The trim removed 7 bases at V and 2 bases at J, leaving 8 bases unmatched.

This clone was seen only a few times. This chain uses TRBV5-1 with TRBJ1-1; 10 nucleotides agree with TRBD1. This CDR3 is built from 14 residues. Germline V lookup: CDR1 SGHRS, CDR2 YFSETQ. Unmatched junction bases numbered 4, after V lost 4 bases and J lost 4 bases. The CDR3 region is CASSPRDRGTEAFF. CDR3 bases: TGCGCCAGCAGCCCACGGGACAGGGGCACTGAAGCTTTCTTT. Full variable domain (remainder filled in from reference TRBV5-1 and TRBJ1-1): KAGVTQTPRYLIKTRGQQVTLSCSPISGHRSVSWYQQTPGQGLQFLFEYFSETQRNKGNFPGRFSGRQFSNSRSEMNVSTLELGDSALYLCASSPRDRGTEAFFGQGTRLTVV.

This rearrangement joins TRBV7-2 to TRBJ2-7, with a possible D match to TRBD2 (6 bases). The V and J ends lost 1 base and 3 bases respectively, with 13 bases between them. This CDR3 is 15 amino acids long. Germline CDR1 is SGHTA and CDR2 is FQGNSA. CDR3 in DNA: TGTGCCAGCAGCTTAGGTGCGGGACCACTCTACGAGCAGTACTTC. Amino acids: CASSLGAGPLYEQYF.

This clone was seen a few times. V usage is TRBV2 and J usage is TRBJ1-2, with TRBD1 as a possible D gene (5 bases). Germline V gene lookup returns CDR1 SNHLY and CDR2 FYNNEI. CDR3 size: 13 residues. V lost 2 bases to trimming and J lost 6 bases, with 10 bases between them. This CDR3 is CASSESRGHGYTF. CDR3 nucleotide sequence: TGTGCCAGCAGTGAAAGTAGGGGCCATGGCTACACCTTC.

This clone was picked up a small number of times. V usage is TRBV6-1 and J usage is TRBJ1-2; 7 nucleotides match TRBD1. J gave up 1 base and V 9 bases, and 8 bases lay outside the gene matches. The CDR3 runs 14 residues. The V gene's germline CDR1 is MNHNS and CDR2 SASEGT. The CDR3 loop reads CASQRDSFNYGYTF. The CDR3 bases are TGTGCCAGTCAACGGGACAGCTTTAACTATGGCTACACCTTC.

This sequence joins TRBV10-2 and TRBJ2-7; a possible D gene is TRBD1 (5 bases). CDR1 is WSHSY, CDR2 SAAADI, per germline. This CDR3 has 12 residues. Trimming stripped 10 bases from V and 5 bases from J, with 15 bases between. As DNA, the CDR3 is TGCGCCACCGAAGGGGTCAGGGACGAGCAGTACTTC. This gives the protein CATEGVRDEQYF.

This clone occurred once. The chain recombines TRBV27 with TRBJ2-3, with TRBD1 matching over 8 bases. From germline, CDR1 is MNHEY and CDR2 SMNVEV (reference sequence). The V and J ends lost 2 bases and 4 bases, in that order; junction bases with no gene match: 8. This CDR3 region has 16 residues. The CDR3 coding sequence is TGTGCCAGCAGTTTAAAGGCAGGGGGCAGGGCAGATACGCAGTATTTT. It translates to CASSLKAGGRADTQYF.

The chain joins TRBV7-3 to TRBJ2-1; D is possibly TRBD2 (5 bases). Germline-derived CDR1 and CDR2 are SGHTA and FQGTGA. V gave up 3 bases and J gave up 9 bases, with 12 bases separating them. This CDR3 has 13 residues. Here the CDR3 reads CASSLMRESEQFF. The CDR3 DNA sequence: TGTGCCAGCAGCTTGATGAGGGAGTCTGAGCAGTTCTTC. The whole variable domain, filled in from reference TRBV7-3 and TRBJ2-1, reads GAGVSQTPSNKVTEKGKYVELRCDPISGHTALYWYRQSLGQGPEFLIYFQGTGAADDSGLPNDRFFAVRPEGSVSTLKIQRTERGDSAVYLCASSLMRESEQFFGPGTRLTVL.

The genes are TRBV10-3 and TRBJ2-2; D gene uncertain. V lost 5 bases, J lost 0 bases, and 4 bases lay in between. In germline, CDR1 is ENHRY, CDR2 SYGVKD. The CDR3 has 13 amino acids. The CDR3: CAISRSNTGELFF. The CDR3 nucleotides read TGTGCCATCAGTCGTTCGAACACCGGGGAGCTGTTTTTT.

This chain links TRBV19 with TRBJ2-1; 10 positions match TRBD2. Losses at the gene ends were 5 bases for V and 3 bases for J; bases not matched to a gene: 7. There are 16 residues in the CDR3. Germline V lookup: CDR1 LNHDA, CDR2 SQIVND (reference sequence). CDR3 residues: CASSPRAGGFYNEQFF. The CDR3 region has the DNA TGTGCCAGTAGTCCCAGAGCGGGAGGGTTCTACAATGAGCAGTTCTTC.

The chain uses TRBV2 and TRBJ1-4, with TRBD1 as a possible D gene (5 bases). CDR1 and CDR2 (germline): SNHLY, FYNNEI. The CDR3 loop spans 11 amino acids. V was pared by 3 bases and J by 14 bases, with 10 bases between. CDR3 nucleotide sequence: TGTGCCAGCAGTGAGGGGCAGCTCCTGTTTTTT. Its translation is CASSEGQLLFF.

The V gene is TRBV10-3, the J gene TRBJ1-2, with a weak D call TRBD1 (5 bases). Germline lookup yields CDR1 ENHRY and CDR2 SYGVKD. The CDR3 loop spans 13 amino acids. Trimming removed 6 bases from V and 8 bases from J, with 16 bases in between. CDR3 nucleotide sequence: TGTGCCATCAGAGATTCGACATCAGGGGGCTACACCTTC. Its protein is CAIRDSTSGGYTF.

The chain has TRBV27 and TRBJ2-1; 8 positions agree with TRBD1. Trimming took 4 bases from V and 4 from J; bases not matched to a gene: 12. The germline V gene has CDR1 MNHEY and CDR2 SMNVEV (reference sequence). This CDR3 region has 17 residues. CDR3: CASSSSAGTGVYNEQFF. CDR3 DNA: TGTGCCAGCAGTTCATCCGCCGGGACAGGAGTTTACAATGAGCAGTTCTTC.

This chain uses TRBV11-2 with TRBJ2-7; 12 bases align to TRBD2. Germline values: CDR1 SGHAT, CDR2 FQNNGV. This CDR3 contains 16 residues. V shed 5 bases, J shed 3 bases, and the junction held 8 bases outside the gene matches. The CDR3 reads CASSVGLAGSGYEQYF. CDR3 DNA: TGTGCCAGCAGCGTAGGACTAGCGGGAAGTGGCTACGAGCAGTACTTC.